Presented here are 31 T cell receptor beta chains from one specimen sequenced in a study of graft-versus-host responses after intestinal transplantation. Their antigens remain unidentified. Assay: immunoSEQ multiplex PCR; the TCRdb copy retains only in-frame clones and omits some. There are some 81,000 clones in the sample; roughly 91% occur only once, and roughly 0.32% lies in the top ten. This sample comprised unstimulated CD4+ T cells sorted from spleen or lymph node cells, obtained before intestinal transplant. These receptors all come from a human donor who received an intestinal transplant.

The rearrangement uses TRBV19 and TRBJ2-1, with D maybe TRBD2 (6 bases). CDR3 length: 13 amino acids. The germline gives CDR1 LNHDA, CDR2 SQIVND (reference sequence). Trimming took 10 bases from V and 10 from J, leaving 20 bases between them. CDR3 coding DNA: TGTGCCACGGCGGGGTTGAGACGTTGGGAGCAGTTCTTC. This gives the protein CATAGLRRWEQFF.

This clone is a singleton in its sample. The genes are TRBV5-1 and TRBJ1-3; 7 bases map to TRBD1. The trim removed 4 bases at V and 0 bases at J, leaving 25 bases unmatched. Germline assignment: CDR1 SGHRS and CDR2 YFSETQ. The CDR3 sequence is 22 residues long. CDR3 sequence reads: CASSPTPLFFGDSTLSGNTIYF. CDR3 sequence (DNA): TGCGCCAGCAGCCCGACCCCCCTGTTCTTCGGGGACAGCACTCTCTCTGGAAACACCATATATTTT. The whole variable domain, remainder taken from reference TRBV5-1 and TRBJ1-3, is KAGVTQTPRYLIKTRGQQVTLSCSPISGHRSVSWYQQTPGQGLQFLFEYFSETQRNKGNFPGRFSGRQFSNSRSEMNVSTLELGDSALYLCASSPTPLFFGDSTLSGNTIYFGEGSWLTVV.

This sequence joins TRBV2 and TRBJ2-6; D is uncertain. The CDR3 totals 13 residues. The V gene lost 7 bases and the J gene lost 0 bases, with 4 bases spanning the gap. CDR1 is SNHLY and CDR2 is FYNNEI in the germline V gene. CDR3 nucleotides: TGTGCCAGCATAGCCTCTGGGGCCAACGTCCTGACTTTC. Amino acids: CASIASGANVLTF.

This sequence joins TRBV6-1 and TRBJ2-3, with 11 bases identical to TRBD2. Per germline, CDR1 MNHNS and CDR2 SASEGT. This CDR3 has 15 residues. Unmatched junction bases numbered 5, after V lost 3 bases and J lost 6 bases. For the CDR3, the DNA is TGTGCCAGCAGTGATTCTAGCGGGGGGATGGATACGCAGTATTTT. Protein: CASSDSSGGMDTQYF.

The chain couples TRBV7-8 to TRBJ1-4; 8 bases agree with TRBD1. V dropped 1 base and J dropped 14; count of bases not matched to a gene: 6. CDR3 length: 13 residues. From germline, CDR1 is SGHVS and CDR2 FQNEAQ. The CDR3 region is CASSLVLTGGLFF. In nucleotides, the CDR3 is TGTGCCAGCAGCTTAGTTCTTACAGGGGGTCTGTTTTTT.

The rearrangement links TRBV7-9 to TRBJ1-1; no definite D call. The V end was cut by 5 bases, the J end by 2 bases, with 9 bases between. The CDR3 covers 13 residues. Per the germline V gene, CDR1 is SEHNR and CDR2 is FQNEAQ (reference sequence). This CDR3 is CASSPTPNTEAFF. Written as DNA, the CDR3 is TGTGCCAGCAGCCCGACACCTAACACTGAAGCTTTCTTT.

The chain joins TRBV15 to TRBJ1-5; no clear D. The germline V and J ends were trimmed by 0 bases and 5 bases, with 5 bases remaining between them. CDR1 and CDR2 (germline): LNHNV, YYDKDF (reference sequence). The CDR3 spans 13 residues. The DNA of the CDR3 is TGTGCCACCAGCAGAGATCGTGATCAGCCCCAGCATTTT. Translated, it gives CATSRDRDQPQHF.

The rearrangement joins TRBV5-1 to TRBJ1-4, with 8 bases matching TRBD1. The V and J ends lost 0 bases and 8 bases, in that order; junction bases with no gene match: 9. In germline, CDR1 is SGHRS, CDR2 YFSETQ. The CDR3 consists of 16 residues. The CDR3 region is CASSLAERTGPEKLFF. The CDR3 nucleotides read TGCGCCAGCAGCTTGGCCGAAAGGACAGGGCCAGAAAAACTGTTTTTT.

This chain joins TRBV4-2 and TRBJ1-3; no clear D. V was pared by 0 bases and J by 0 bases, with 9 bases between. The germline V gene encodes CDR1 LGHNA and CDR2 YNFKEQ. CDR3 length: 16 amino acids. In DNA, the CDR3 is TGTGCCAGCAGCCAAGAACCCAGGATCTCTGGAAACACCATATATTTT. Translated, it gives CASSQEPRISGNTIYF.

The table lists this clone with a few counts. The chain links TRBV19 to TRBJ2-1; TRBD2 might be the D (6 bases). The CDR3 has 17 amino acids. Trimming pared 3 bases from V and 0 bases from J, leaving 15 bases between. Germline V gene sequence: CDR1 LNHDA, CDR2 SQIVND (reference sequence). Written as DNA, the CDR3 is TGTGCCAGTAGTATCTTCACTAGCCGAACCTCCTACAATGAGCAGTTCTTC. This encodes CASSIFTSRTSYNEQFF.

The V call is TRBV11-2, the J call TRBJ1-1, with a weak D call TRBD1 (5 bases). Germline values: CDR1 SGHAT, CDR2 FQNNGV. The V end lost 5 bases, the J end lost 4 bases, and 14 bases lay between the germline ends. The CDR3 extends over 14 amino acids. The CDR3 loop reads CASSPRTPPTEAFF. For the CDR3, the DNA is TGTGCCAGCAGCCCAAGGACACCGCCCACTGAAGCTTTCTTT.

V gene TRBV9 combines with J gene TRBJ1-4; tentatively, D is TRBD1 (6 bases). With 0 bases removed from V and 8 bases from J, the gap between germline ends came to 14 bases. The CDR3 is 15 amino acids. CDR1 and CDR2 from the germline V gene are SGDLS and YYNGEE. This CDR3 is CASSVAGGLNEKLFF. In nucleotides, the CDR3 is TGTGCCAGCAGCGTAGCGGGGGGGCTGAACGAAAAACTGTTTTTT.

This chain uses TRBV30 with TRBJ2-4; 8 bases match TRBD1. The CDR3 consists of 14 residues. Per germline, CDR1 GTSNPN and CDR2 SVGIG (reference sequence). V was clipped by 4 bases and J by 7 bases; unmatched bases: 9. The CDR3 DNA follows: TGTGCCTGGACCCCCCAGGGGGCTATGAACATTCAGTACTTC. It is translated as CAWTPQGAMNIQYF.

This clone was detected only a few times. The CDR3 spells CASSSSGNEQFF. The CDR3 nucleotides are TGTGCCAGCAGCTCGAGCGGGAATGAGCAGTTCTTC. The rearrangement uses TRBV5-6 and TRBJ2-1; D perhaps matches TRBD2 (6 bases). Trimming took 3 bases from V and 7 from J, leaving 8 bases between them. The CDR3 has 12 amino acids. Germline V lookup: CDR1 SGHDT, CDR2 YYEEEE.

The rearrangement uses TRBV28 and TRBJ2-2; D is ambiguous. The CDR3 runs 12 residues. Germline V gives CDR1 MDHEN, CDR2 SYDVKM. The germline V and J ends were trimmed by 3 bases and 4 bases, with 3 bases remaining between them. The CDR3 DNA is TGTGCCAGCAGTTTGAGCACCGGGGAGCTGTTTTTT. The encoded protein is CASSLSTGELFF.

The chain is built from TRBV5-1 and TRBJ1-1, with TRBD1 matching 8 bases. The CDR3 has 16 residues. V was pared by 1 base and J by 1 base, with 6 bases of the junction left unmatched. Germline assignment: CDR1 SGHRS and CDR2 YFSETQ. The CDR3 spells CASSLFEGTGNTEAFF. Here the CDR3 DNA reads TGCGCCAGCAGCTTGTTTGAGGGGACAGGGAACACTGAAGCTTTCTTT.

The rearrangement joins TRBV7-2 to TRBJ1-1; 7 bases map to TRBD1. V shed 0 bases, J shed 5 bases, and the junction held 3 bases outside the gene matches. Germline V gene data show CDR1 as SGHTA and CDR2 as FQGNSA. There are 14 residues in the CDR3. The chain's CDR3 is CASSLAGGRTEAFF. The DNA for the CDR3 is TGTGCCAGCAGCTTAGCAGGGGGCAGAACTGAAGCTTTCTTT.

The rearrangement links TRBV28 to TRBJ1-1; D is ambiguous. From germline, CDR1 is MDHEN and CDR2 SYDVKM. The CDR3 covers 13 residues. The V and J ends lost 4 bases and 5 bases respectively, with 11 bases between them. The CDR3 DNA follows: TGTGCCAGCAGTTCCCCCCCGGGGACTGAAGCTTTCTTT. As protein: CASSSPPGTEAFF.

V usage is TRBV5-4 and J usage is TRBJ1-4; 9 bases match TRBD1. The length of the CDR3 is 15 residues. Trimming cost V 3 bases and J 5 bases; bases outside gene matches: 5. Germline CDR1 SGHNT, CDR2 YYREEE (reference sequence). The DNA for the CDR3 is TGTGCCAGCAGCTGGGGACAGGGTAAAAATGAAAAACTGTTTTTT. As protein: CASSWGQGKNEKLFF.

Written as DNA, the CDR3 is TGCAGCGCCCGGGACAGACAAGAGACCCAGTACTTC. Residues: CSARDRQETQYF. The chain links TRBV29-1 to TRBJ2-5; 7 bases align to TRBD1. There are 12 residues in the CDR3. The germline CDR1 and CDR2 sequences are SQVTM and ANQGSEA. V trimming: 7 bases; J trimming: 2 bases; junction bases outside the gene matches: 4.

The CDR3 bases are TGTGCCAGCAGACCGGACAGGACGGGCATTCAGTACTTC. Translating it yields CASRPDRTGIQYF. This rearrangement joins TRBV6-5 to TRBJ2-4; 7 bases match TRBD1. This CDR3 region has 13 residues. V gave up 6 bases and J gave up 9 bases; unmatched junction bases: 8. Germline V gives CDR1 MNHEY, CDR2 SVGAGI.

The chain employs TRBV6-5 and TRBJ1-2; tentative D call: TRBD1 (5 bases). The CDR3 extends over 15 amino acids. V was pared by 6 bases and J by 4 bases, with 18 bases between. The germline CDR1 and CDR2 sequences are MNHEY and SVGAGI. The CDR3 region is CASSLGHVSIYGYTF. In DNA, the CDR3 is TGTGCCAGCAGCCTTGGACACGTTTCGATCTATGGCTACACCTTC.

The rearrangement links TRBV19 to TRBJ1-4; possibly TRBD1 for D (6 bases). The CDR3 runs to 16 residues. The V and J ends lost 6 bases and 5 bases respectively, with 19 bases between them. Per germline, CDR1 LNHDA and CDR2 SQIVND (reference sequence). The CDR3 here is CASSPWPGTGNEKLFF. The CDR3 DNA reads TGTGCCAGTAGCCCCTGGCCGGGTACAGGGAATGAAAAACTGTTTTTT.

The chain has TRBV5-1 and TRBJ1-1, with 9 bases identical to TRBD1. V trimming: 0 bases; J trimming: 5 bases; junction bases outside the gene matches: 8. The CDR3 is 16 amino acids. Germline loops: CDR1 SGHRS, CDR2 YFSETQ. The DNA of the CDR3 is TGCGCCAGCAGCTTGGCGGGACAGGGATTGGGAACTGAAGCTTTCTTT. Residues: CASSLAGQGLGTEAFF.

The chain links TRBV27 to TRBJ1-5, with 7 positions matching TRBD1. Germline V lookup: CDR1 MNHEY, CDR2 SMNVEV (reference sequence). This CDR3 has 15 amino acids. V was pared by 6 bases and J by 1 base, with 6 bases of the junction left unmatched. Here the CDR3 reads CASRLRQGSNQPQHF. CDR3 bases: TGTGCCAGCAGACTGCGACAGGGAAGCAATCAGCCCCAGCATTTT.

The V and J genes are TRBV28 and TRBJ1-3; TRBD1 aligns across 8 bases. The V gene end was trimmed by 6 bases and the J gene end by 5 bases; junction bases not matched to a gene: 18. Germline V CDR1 and CDR2: MDHEN, SYDVKM. The CDR3 covers 18 residues. CDR3 region: CASSPPGQGRGLRNTIYF. The CDR3 region has the DNA TGTGCCAGCAGCCCACCCGGACAGGGCCGAGGTTTAAGAAACACCATATATTTT.

V usage is TRBV9 and J usage is TRBJ2-3; possible D gene TRBD2, 6 bases. The CDR3 runs to 15 residues. V lost 2 bases and J 2 bases, leaving 12 bases between the germline ends. Germline V gives CDR1 SGDLS, CDR2 YYNGEE. CDR3: CASSVGWRVTDTQYF. CDR3 DNA: TGTGCCAGCAGCGTGGGGTGGAGGGTCACAGATACGCAGTATTTT.

This clone was recorded a few times. This chain joins TRBV19 and TRBJ2-5; D unclear. Germline values: CDR1 LNHDA, CDR2 SQIVND (reference sequence). The CDR3 contains 13 residues. Trimming pared 5 bases from V and 2 bases from J, leaving 9 bases between. This chain's CDR3 is CASSVKRQETQYF. The CDR3 nucleotides are TGTGCCAGTAGTGTGAAGAGGCAAGAGACCCAGTACTTC.

Only one count was recorded for this clone. The chain employs TRBV27 and TRBJ2-5, with 12 bases that match TRBD2. The last part of the DNA fits TRBJ2-7 better; the J call may be wrong. CDR1 is MNHEY, CDR2 SMNVEV, per germline (reference sequence). The CDR3 extends over 18 amino acids. CDR3 coding DNA: TGTGCCAGCAGTGCGGGACTAGCGGGTCATTTGAGCTCCTACGAGCAGTACTTC. Protein: CASSAGLAGHLSSYEQYF.

The chain employs TRBV4-1 and TRBJ1-2; D gene uncertain. CDR1 and CDR2 (germline): MGHRA, YSYEKL. V lost 4 bases and J lost 0, with 9 bases in between. This CDR3 comprises 14 residues. The CDR3 DNA is TGCGCCAGCAGCCGTATCGGAGCTAACTATGGCTACACCTTC. It translates to CASSRIGANYGYTF.

The V and J genes are TRBV7-6 and TRBJ2-3; possibly TRBD1 for D (6 bases). V lost 5 bases and J lost 6, with 12 bases in between. Germline CDR1 and CDR2: SGHVS and FNYEAQ. The CDR3 covers 13 residues. Here the CDR3 reads CASSLNRGDTQYF. The CDR3 DNA is TGTGCCAGCAGCCTAAATAGGGGGGATACGCAGTATTTT.